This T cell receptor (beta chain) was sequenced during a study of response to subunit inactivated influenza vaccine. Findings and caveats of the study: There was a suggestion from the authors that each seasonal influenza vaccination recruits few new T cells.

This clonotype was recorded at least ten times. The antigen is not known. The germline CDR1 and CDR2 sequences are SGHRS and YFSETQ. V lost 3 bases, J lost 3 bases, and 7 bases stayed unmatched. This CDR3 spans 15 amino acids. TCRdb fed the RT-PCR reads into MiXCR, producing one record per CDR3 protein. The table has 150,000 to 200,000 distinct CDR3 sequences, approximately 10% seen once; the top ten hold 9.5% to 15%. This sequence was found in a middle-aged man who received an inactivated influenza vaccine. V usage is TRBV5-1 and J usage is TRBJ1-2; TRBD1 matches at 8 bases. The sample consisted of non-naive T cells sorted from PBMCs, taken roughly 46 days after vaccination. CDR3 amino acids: CASSSEGQAYYGYTF. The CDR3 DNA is TGCGCCAGCAGCTCGGAGGGACAGGCTTACTATGGCTACACCTTC.